The present entry profiles one TCR beta chain with its context. Its antigen has not been determined. No base qualities exist here, and no much larger clone lies one base off it. Using a mixed TRB-A/B primer pool, multiplex touch-down PCR amplified rearranged TRB sequences covering the V, D and J segments. Illumina adapters and sample indices were attached to the amplicons in two consecutive PCR reactions using Phusion HS II polymerase. The amplicons were purified from gel with the NucleoSpin Gel and PCR Clean-up kit and then assessed with Qubit and an Agilent 2100 Bioanalyzer. Libraries were sequenced on an Illumina MiSeq using 600-cycle, single-indexed, paired-end runs. Turning to the authors' computational methods: MiXCR versions 2.12 and 3.0.5 were used to process the TRB sequences. Each unique CDR3 nucleotide sequence was treated as one clone, and only productive sequences with two or more reads were kept. Repertoire metrics included Shannon diversity, evenness, clonality (one minus evenness), and alpha-parameterized diversity profiles from alpha 0 to 5. The IGoR algorithm was used to calculate generation probabilities of clones in the paired pre- and post-chemotherapy samples. TCRdb redid the processing of the public reads, applying fastp at Q25 and MiXCR, and retained in-frame beta chains. When rows share a CDR3 protein, they turn into one entry using the most common DNA and genes. What appears here as the V and J calls and clone size reflects TCRdb's work, not the paper's. Present in this sample are over a thousand distinct CDR3 sequences, about 55% of which were seen just once. In total, the top ten clones hold 70% to 85% of the sample.

Instead of sorted cells or RNA, genomic DNA extracted from peripheral blood served as the source for amplifying TCR beta rearrangements. This record comes from a study of T cell repertoires in aging, cancer and after chemotherapy (dated by TCRdb to about 2019). Concerning the study at large: Donors were distributed across six age groups ranging from 30 or younger to 70 or older, with at least three individuals included per group. In the hematological group, the paired samples taken before and after chemotherapy came from chronic lymphocytic leukemia patients who were treated with regimens based on fludarabine or bendamustine. About 9.3 million TCR reads were contained in the full dataset. To look at immunoaging and at how T cells reconstitute after chemotherapy, the study profiled TCR beta repertoires in peripheral blood from both healthy donors and cancer patients. Alongside 95 healthy donors serving as a reference group, the cohort included approximately 220 cancer patients, of whom 94 had hematological cancers and 110 to 140 had solid cancers.

The research as a whole found: In both cancer cohorts, the median generation probability rose over the chemotherapy interval, which suggests that the repertoire was reconstituted through rebound thymic output. In healthy donors, the decline in TCR diversity with age was mainly due to loss of richness, whereas in cancer patients loss of evenness also played a role. According to the authors, the repertoire data do not permit conclusions about immunological memory after chemotherapy. Compared with age-matched healthy donors, untreated patients with hematological or solid cancers had significantly lower TCR diversity and higher clonality in blood. Lymphoid organ infiltration was present in the hematological cancer patients, and this infiltration may itself impair thymic emigration or the expansion of peripheral T cells.

The CDR3 covers 13 residues, taking in both the cysteine and the phenylalanine. Left in the record is the CDR3 DNA by itself, 39 bases read in frame from the first base. V loses 2 bases of germline sequence and J loses 4 bases, and the interval between the two ends is 5 bases. From the germline V gene, CDR1 is MNHEY and CDR2 is SVGAGI. The sequenced sample consisted of blood. The source is a human donor with a blood cancer. The chain joins TRBV6-5 to TRBJ2-2, with the identity of the D gene unclear. The bases read TGTGCCAGCAGTTACGCGATCACCGGGGAGCTGTTTTTT. This translates into CASSYAITGELFF.